The 30 T cell receptor beta chains reported below all come from one sample, sequenced in a study of T cell responses to AZD1222 COVID-19 vaccine (dated by TCRdb to about 2021). The time point label on this specimen signifies: baseline before first vaccination. Library preparation employed the immunoSEQ multiplex PCR assay. The clones in this table, taken by TCRdb from immuneACCESS, are in-frame only. Not every clone is retained; where verified, under half of the shortfall comes from an unresolved V gene, and the cause of the rest is unknown. This sample lists some 140,000 clones; about 92% were detected once. Of the sample, just over 3% is held by the ten largest clones. Material: peripheral blood, obtained on day 0 of AZD1222 vaccination. These receptors were collected from an adult in good health.

This chain connects TRBV5-1 to TRBJ2-1; D possibly matches TRBD1 or TRBD2 (5 bases each). The CDR3 contains 13 residues. V dropped 0 bases and J dropped 6 bases, with 7 bases sitting between them. Germline V gene lookup returns CDR1 SGHRS and CDR2 YFSETQ. The chain's CDR3 is CASSLAGTNEQFF. CDR3 sequence (DNA): TGCGCCAGCAGCTTGGCAGGGACCAATGAGCAGTTCTTC.

J is TRBJ1-3 and V is TRBV19, with a weak D call TRBD1 (5 bases). The CDR3 sequence is 17 residues long. Looked up from germline, CDR1 is LNHDA and CDR2 is SQIVND (reference sequence). Trimming left V 3 bases short and J 0 bases short, with 15 bases between. CDR3 DNA sequence: TGTGCCAGTAGTATGGGAAGCATGACAGTCTCTGGAAACACCATATATTTT. Its protein product is CASSMGSMTVSGNTIYF.

The chain uses TRBV7-9 and TRBJ2-3; 7 bases are shared with TRBD1. The CDR3 consists of 15 residues. The germline V gene has CDR1 SEHNR and CDR2 FQNEAQ (reference sequence). V lost 5 bases, J lost 0 bases, and 5 bases stayed unmatched. CDR3 sequence: CASSPGGVSTDTQYF. For the CDR3, the DNA is TGTGCCAGCAGCCCAGGGGGAGTGAGCACAGATACGCAGTATTTT.

In this sample, this clone turned up a few times. Germline and junction disagree at one end, which may indicate a read error. The J gene is TRBJ2-5, the V gene TRBV4-2; the D gene is possibly TRBD2 (7 bases). CDR1 is LGHNA and CDR2 is YNFKEQ in the germline V gene. The CDR3 runs to 13 residues. The CDR3 DNA sequence: TGTGCCAGCAGCCAAGGGGGGGGCGAGCGGGCAGACTTC. It translates to CASSQGGGERADF.

This sequence joins TRBV11-1 and TRBJ2-1; D gene ambiguous. In germline, CDR1 is SGHAT, CDR2 FQDESV (reference sequence). V was shortened by 6 bases and J by 7 bases, with 22 bases between the two germline ends. The CDR3 loop spans 16 amino acids. The CDR3 sequence: CASRAPGGPQLNEQFF. The CDR3 DNA follows: TGTGCCAGCAGGGCCCCCGGTGGGCCCCAATTGAATGAGCAGTTCTTC.

The rearrangement links TRBV28 to TRBJ2-7; D is ambiguous. V lost 4 bases to trimming and J lost 2 bases, with 15 bases between them. The CDR3 sequence is 15 residues long. Germline CDR1 MDHEN, CDR2 SYDVKM. This chain's CDR3 is CASSSRGQLTYEQYF. Here the CDR3 DNA reads TGTGCCAGCAGTTCCAGAGGTCAGCTTACCTACGAGCAGTACTTC. The variable domain in full, with the rest retrieved from reference TRBV28 and TRBJ2-7, is DVKVTQSSRYLVKRTGEKVFLECVQDMDHENMFWYRQDPGLGLRLIYFSYDVKMKEKGDIPEGYSVSREKKERFSLILESASTNQTSMYLCASSSRGQLTYEQYFGPGTRLTVT.

The rearrangement joins TRBV6-5 to TRBJ2-7; 7 positions match TRBD2. The V gene end was trimmed by 0 bases and the J gene end by 0 bases; junction bases not matched to a gene: 5. The CDR3 totals 16 residues. CDR1 is MNHEY, CDR2 SVGAGI, per germline. Here the CDR3 DNA reads TGTGCCAGCAGTTACTCGGCTAGCGGACCCTCCTACGAGCAGTACTTC. Protein product: CASSYSASGPSYEQYF.

The rearrangement uses TRBV6-2 or TRBV6-3 and TRBJ1-5; D uncertain. Germline CDR1 is MNHEY and CDR2 is SVGEGT. Trimming pared 6 bases from V and 7 bases from J, leaving 13 bases between. This CDR3 comprises 13 residues. Here the CDR3 DNA reads TGTGCCAGCAGCCTCACCGAGGGACAGCCCCAGCATTTT. This codes for CASSLTEGQPQHF.

The chain is built from TRBV7-2 and TRBJ2-3; D perhaps matches TRBD1 (5 bases). Germline V gene lookup returns CDR1 SGHTA and CDR2 FQGNSA. The CDR3 covers 15 residues. Trimming shortened V by 5 bases and J by 4 bases, and 16 bases separated the two germline ends. CDR3 in DNA: TGTGCCAGCAGCCCAGGCCAGGGCCAGCCAGATACGCAGTATTTT. Translated: CASSPGQGQPDTQYF.

The CDR3 nucleotides read TGTGCCATCAGACAGGGCAACGAGCAGTACTTC. This codes for CAIRQGNEQYF. The V call is TRBV10-3, the J call TRBJ2-7; D might be TRBD1 (6 bases). The germline gives CDR1 ENHRY, CDR2 SYGVKD. The CDR3 totals 11 residues. Trimming removed 6 bases at V and 5 bases at J, with 8 bases between.

This rearrangement joins TRBV29-1 to TRBJ2-7; D ambiguous. This CDR3 spans 12 amino acids. V lost 6 bases to trimming and J lost 2 bases, with 11 bases between them. Germline V CDR1 and CDR2: SQVTM, ANQGSEA. The DNA for the CDR3 is TGCAGCGTCCACACTGAACCCTACGAGCAGTACTTC. Translating gives CSVHTEPYEQYF.

This rearrangement joins TRBV7-9 to TRBJ1-1; TRBD1 might be the D (6 bases). V dropped 1 base and J dropped 1 base, with 7 bases sitting between them. Per the germline V gene, CDR1 is SEHNR and CDR2 is FQNEAQ (reference sequence). This CDR3 contains 14 residues. The CDR3 is CASSLEGGNTEAFF. The CDR3 nucleotides read TGTGCCAGCAGCTTAGAGGGGGGGAACACTGAAGCTTTCTTT.

The chain uses TRBV5-1 and TRBJ2-3; 14 bases agree with TRBD2. This CDR3 region has 16 residues. V lost 4 bases to trimming and J lost 5 bases; unmatched junction nucleotides: 6. CDR1 is SGHRS and CDR2 is YFSETQ in the germline V gene. The CDR3, as DNA: TGCGCCAGCAGCCAGGGACTAGCGGGAGAGGTAGATACGCAGTATTTT. Its protein product is CASSQGLAGEVDTQYF.

The chain couples TRBV7-8 to TRBJ2-1, with 9 bases identical to TRBD2. The CDR3 is made up of 14 amino acids. Germline V CDR1 and CDR2: SGHVS, FQNEAQ. Trimming cost V 8 bases and J 5 bases; bases outside gene matches: 7. The CDR3 sequence: CASGGGRANNEQFF. The CDR3 DNA follows: TGTGCCAGCGGGGGCGGGAGGGCCAACAATGAGCAGTTCTTC.

This clone was observed a few times. V gene TRBV30 combines with J gene TRBJ1-5; a possible D gene is TRBD1 (5 bases). The V gene lost 0 bases and the J gene lost 2 bases, with 14 bases spanning the gap. The CDR3 is 16 residues long. In germline, CDR1 is GTSNPN, CDR2 SVGIG (reference sequence). The CDR3 nucleotides read TGTGCCTGGAGTGTATTTGGGACTCCCGGCAATCAGCCCCAGCATTTT. Translation: CAWSVFGTPGNQPQHF.

The chain links TRBV5-1 to TRBJ1-2, with D tentatively TRBD1 (6 bases). With 0 bases removed from V and 4 bases from J, the gap between germline ends came to 13 bases. Germline-derived CDR1 and CDR2 are SGHRS and YFSETQ. The CDR3 totals 15 residues. CDR3 residues: CASSLGQAAGYGYTF. The CDR3 bases are TGCGCCAGCAGCTTGGGACAGGCAGCTGGCTATGGCTACACCTTC. Together with reference TRBV5-1 and TRBJ1-2, the CDR3 gives the full variable domain: KAGVTQTPRYLIKTRGQQVTLSCSPISGHRSVSWYQQTPGQGLQFLFEYFSETQRNKGNFPGRFSGRQFSNSRSEMNVSTLELGDSALYLCASSLGQAAGYGYTFGSGTRLTVV.

Only one count was recorded for this clone. This chain links TRBV28 with TRBJ2-5; TRBD2 agrees at 8 bases. The J segment lost 0 bases and the V segment lost 4 bases, leaving 7 bases of the junction unmatched. CDR3 length equals 16 residues. Germline CDR1 and CDR2: MDHEN and SYDVKM. CDR3 sequence: CASSSLRTSHQETQYF. DNA for the CDR3: TGTGCCAGCAGTTCCCTGAGGACTAGCCACCAAGAGACCCAGTACTTC.

The CDR3 nucleotides read TGCAGCGTTGGGCTAGCGGGAGGTCGGTACACCGGGGAGCTGTTTTTT. Translating it yields CSVGLAGGRYTGELFF. The gene calls are TRBV29-1 and TRBJ2-2; 11 bases map to TRBD2. Germline CDR1 SQVTM, CDR2 ANQGSEA. CDR3 length: 16 residues. V lost 4 bases, J lost 3 bases, and 7 bases stayed unmatched.

The chain combines TRBV7-6 with TRBJ1-1; 10 bases agree with TRBD1. Trimming removed 5 bases from V and 4 bases from J; junction bases left unmatched: 7. The CDR3 is 15 residues long. Germline V CDR1 and CDR2: SGHVS, FNYEAQ. For the CDR3, the DNA is TGTGCCAGCAGCACGTGGACAGGGGGGGTCACTGAAGCTTTCTTT. It is translated as CASSTWTGGVTEAFF. The full variable domain, rest sourced from reference TRBV7-6 and TRBJ1-1, is GAGVSQSPRYKVTKRGQDVALRCDPISGHVSLYWYRQALGQGPEFLTYFNYEAQQDKSGLPNDRFSAERPEGSISTLTIQRTEQRDSAMYRCASSTWTGGVTEAFFGQGTRLTVV.

The V and J genes are TRBV5-1 and TRBJ1-1; a possible D gene is TRBD1 (5 bases). This CDR3 region has 16 residues. Germline lookup yields CDR1 SGHRS and CDR2 YFSETQ. V was pared by 4 bases and J by 2 bases, with 18 bases between. CDR3 DNA sequence: TGCGCCAGCAGCCACAAGACAGCACTACCTAACACTGAAGCTTTCTTT. Protein: CASSHKTALPNTEAFF. Full variable domain (rest looked up from reference TRBV5-1 and TRBJ1-1): KAGVTQTPRYLIKTRGQQVTLSCSPISGHRSVSWYQQTPGQGLQFLFEYFSETQRNKGNFPGRFSGRQFSNSRSEMNVSTLELGDSALYLCASSHKTALPNTEAFFGQGTRLTVV.

The rearrangement uses TRBV7-9 and TRBJ1-5, with unresolved D. The CDR3 length is 14 residues. In germline, CDR1 is SEHNR, CDR2 FQNEAQ (reference sequence). V was trimmed by 3 bases and J by 3 bases, leaving 9 bases between them. CDR3 residues: CASSLGGDNQPQHF. CDR3 coding DNA: TGTGCCAGCAGCTTGGGCGGGGACAATCAGCCCCAGCATTTT.

This chain joins TRBV6-2 or TRBV6-3 and TRBJ1-2, with a possible D match to TRBD1 (6 bases). Germline CDR1 and CDR2: MNHEY and SVGEGT. V was cut by 2 bases and J by 4 bases, with 8 bases left in between. The CDR3 consists of 13 residues. The CDR3 spells CASSYGGAYGYTF. For the CDR3, the DNA is TGTGCCAGCAGTTACGGGGGCGCCTATGGCTACACCTTC.

The J gene is TRBJ1-1, the V gene TRBV29-1, with D maybe TRBD1 (5 bases). Germline assignment: CDR1 SQVTM and CDR2 ANQGSEA. V shed 6 bases and J shed 8 bases, with 10 bases lying between them. The CDR3 spans 10 residues. The CDR3 protein is CSVGGLEAFF. The CDR3 nucleotides are TGCAGCGTGGGGGGTCTGGAAGCTTTCTTT.

The V call is TRBV7-2, the J call TRBJ1-3, with D unclear. The V end was cut by 5 bases, the J end by 1 base, with 18 bases between. The germline V gene encodes CDR1 SGHTA and CDR2 FQGNSA. The CDR3 has 17 amino acids. The CDR3 DNA sequence: TGTGCCAGCAGCCCACGACGGTCGCCAACGTCTGGAAACACCATATATTTT. Residues: CASSPRRSPTSGNTIYF.

The rearrangement joins TRBV29-1 to TRBJ2-4; 11 bases map to TRBD1. The CDR3 has 15 residues. CDR1 and CDR2 (germline): SQVTM, ANQGSEA. J gave up 1 base and V 2 bases, and 1 base lay outside the gene matches. The CDR3 DNA follows: TGCAGCGTTGAACGGGACAGGGGGGCCAAAAACATTCAGTACTTC. Translated, it gives CSVERDRGAKNIQYF.

V usage is TRBV28 and J usage is TRBJ2-4; D might be TRBD1 (6 bases). Germline CDR1 MDHEN, CDR2 SYDVKM. Trimming stripped 2 bases from V and 4 bases from J, with 12 bases between. This CDR3 comprises 15 residues. The CDR3 region has the DNA TGTGCCAGCAGTTTACTGGGGGACACTAAAAACATTCAGTACTTC. Amino acids: CASSLLGDTKNIQYF.

The CDR3 coding sequence is TGTGCCAGCAGCCCGACTAGCGTACCCACCGGGGAGCTGTTTTTT. Its translation is CASSPTSVPTGELFF. This sequence joins TRBV11-3 and TRBJ2-2, with 8 bases lining up with TRBD2. V lost 5 bases to trimming and J lost 4 bases; unmatched junction nucleotides: 6. The CDR3 length is 15 residues. Germline V lookup: CDR1 SGHNT, CDR2 YENEEA.

The chain employs TRBV4-3 and TRBJ1-2; 7 positions match TRBD1. Germline loops: CDR1 LGHNA, CDR2 YSLEER. The CDR3 loop spans 13 amino acids. Trimming took 4 bases from V and 8 from J; bases not matched to a gene: 7. CDR3 bases: TGCGCCAGCAGCCCCGACAGGGTCGGCGGCTACACCTTC. Its protein product is CASSPDRVGGYTF.

The chain is built from TRBV3-1 (or the pseudogene TRBV3-2) and TRBJ1-4; TRBD1 matches 10 bases. V was pared by 1 base and J by 7 bases, with 6 bases of the junction left unmatched. This CDR3 has 16 amino acids. Germline assignment: CDR1 LGHDT and CDR2 YNNKEL (reference sequence). CDR3 DNA sequence: TGTGCCAGCAGCCAAGGGACAGGGGGTTTTAGTGAAAAACTGTTTTTT. Its protein is CASSQGTGGFSEKLFF.

The chain recombines TRBV29-1 with TRBJ2-1; D uncertain. Trimming left V 0 bases short and J 2 bases short, with 14 bases between. The CDR3 is made up of 16 amino acids. Germline V gene data show CDR1 as SQVTM and CDR2 as ANQGSEA. CDR3 residues: CSVEDSLRPPYNEQFF. DNA of the CDR3: TGCAGCGTTGAAGACTCACTGCGGCCCCCCTACAATGAGCAGTTCTTC.